The next 11 T cell receptor beta chains were all read from a single sample in a study of multiple sclerosis patients with progressive multifocal leukoencephalopathy. The method was immunoSEQ multiplex PCR; TCRdb's version includes in-frame clones alone and lacks a portion of them. The sample includes roughly 34,000 clones, approximately 84% of them seen just once. Time point in this sample: time of PML onset. Material: PBMCs, obtained from a patient treated with natalizumab. The source is a human donor with progressive multifocal leukoencephalopathy.

The rearrangement uses TRBV18 and TRBJ2-7, with a tentative D call TRBD2 (6 bases). Germline V gene data show CDR1 as KGHSH and CDR2 as LQKENI. The V gene lost 3 bases and the J gene lost 6 bases, with 21 bases spanning the gap. The CDR3 runs 16 residues. The CDR3 DNA is TGTGCCAGCTCACCCCACGCCCTTATACGGGGGAGCGAGCAGTACTTC. Its protein is CASSPHALIRGSEQYF. The full variable domain, completed using reference TRBV18 and TRBJ2-7, is NAGVMQNPRHLVRRRGQEARLRCSPMKGHSHVYWYRQLPEEGLKFMVYLQKENIIDESGMPKERFSAEFPKEGPSILRIQQVVRGDSAAYFCASSPHALIRGSEQYFGPGTRLTVT.

The chain carries TRBV29-1 and TRBJ2-5; 7 bases agree with TRBD1. The CDR3 sequence is 13 residues long. Germline V gives CDR1 SQVTM, CDR2 ANQGSEA. The junction had 6 bases not matched to a gene; V was cut back by 3 bases and J by 5 bases. The CDR3: CSVEDRNGETQYF. The CDR3 DNA is TGCAGCGTTGAGGACAGGAACGGGGAGACCCAGTACTTC.

This chain joins TRBV27 and TRBJ2-3; possibly TRBD2 for D (6 bases). The CDR3 contains 11 residues. Germline V gene data show CDR1 as MNHEY and CDR2 as SMNVEV (reference sequence). V was trimmed by 11 bases and J by 5 bases, leaving 11 bases between them. This chain's CDR3 is CASWRGDTQYF. The DNA for the CDR3 is TGTGCCTCCTGGAGGGGAGATACGCAGTATTTT.

This sequence joins TRBV28 and TRBJ2-4; D ambiguous. Germline values: CDR1 MDHEN, CDR2 SYDVKM. This CDR3 is built from 17 residues. V was shortened by 4 bases and J by 3 bases, with 19 bases between the two germline ends. CDR3 bases: TGTGCCAGCAGTTCGCTTACTCCAGACAACCGCAAAAACATTCAGTACTTC. This translates into CASSSLTPDNRKNIQYF. The full variable domain, its missing parts supplied by reference TRBV28 and TRBJ2-4, is DVKVTQSSRYLVKRTGEKVFLECVQDMDHENMFWYRQDPGLGLRLIYFSYDVKMKEKGDIPEGYSVSREKKERFSLILESASTNQTSMYLCASSSLTPDNRKNIQYFGAGTRLSVL.

The J gene is TRBJ1-2, the V gene TRBV5-4; perhaps TRBD1 as D (5 bases). The V end lost 0 bases, the J end lost 10 bases, and 13 bases lay between the germline ends. The CDR3 runs 13 residues. Germline CDR1 and CDR2: SGHNT and YYREEE (reference sequence). This CDR3 is CASSLDSGRDYTF. In DNA, the CDR3 is TGTGCCAGCAGCTTGGATAGCGGCAGGGACTACACCTTC.

The rearrangement links TRBV23-1 to TRBJ1-1; D is unresolved. TRBV23-1 is assigned to the ORF class and has an uncertain function. The CDR3 is made up of 8 amino acids. CDR3: CVDTEAFF. The CDR3 coding sequence is TGCGTTGACACTGAAGCTTTCTTT.

The chain links TRBV9 to TRBJ1-3; D not resolved. Between the trimmed V and J ends, which lost 0 bases and 2 bases, there was a span of 12 bases. CDR1 is SGDLS, CDR2 YYNGEE, per germline. The CDR3 spans 16 residues. DNA for the CDR3: TGTGCCAGCAGCGTAGGGAACTCCCGGGCTGGAAACACCATATATTTT. It specifies CASSVGNSRAGNTIYF.

This chain uses TRBV9 with TRBJ2-1; 7 bases match TRBD2. Germline V CDR1 and CDR2: SGDLS, YYNGEE. This CDR3 has 15 residues. Trimming took 4 bases from V and 4 from J; bases not matched to a gene: 8. The CDR3 spells CASSPGASGYNEQFF. In DNA form, the CDR3 reads TGTGCCAGCAGCCCCGGGGCTAGCGGATACAATGAGCAGTTCTTC. The whole variable domain, remainder taken from reference TRBV9 and TRBJ2-1, is DSGVTQTPKHLITATGQRVTLRCSPRSGDLSVYWYQQSLDQGLQFLIQYYNGEERAKGNILERFSAQQFPDLHSELNLSSLELGDSALYFCASSPGASGYNEQFFGPGTRLTVL.

This chain links TRBV7-2 with TRBJ1-5; tentative D call: TRBD1 (5 bases). The V gene lost 3 bases and the J gene lost 6 bases, with 18 bases spanning the gap. Germline-derived CDR1 and CDR2 are SGHTA and FQGNSA. This CDR3 contains 16 residues. CDR3 amino acids: CASSFRAGEISQPQHF. The CDR3 bases are TGTGCCAGCAGCTTTAGGGCGGGGGAAATAAGTCAGCCCCAGCATTTT.

V is TRBV5-1 and J is TRBJ2-1, with TRBD2 matching 8 bases. There are 16 residues in the CDR3. The V and J ends lost 0 bases and 7 bases, in that order; junction bases with no gene match: 9. CDR1 and CDR2 from the germline V gene are SGHRS and YFSETQ. This chain's CDR3 is CASSLGGREGRNEQFF. In DNA form, the CDR3 reads TGCGCCAGCAGCTTGGGGGGCCGGGAGGGCCGGAATGAGCAGTTCTTC. Complete variable domain (other parts from reference TRBV5-1 and TRBJ2-1): KAGVTQTPRYLIKTRGQQVTLSCSPISGHRSVSWYQQTPGQGLQFLFEYFSETQRNKGNFPGRFSGRQFSNSRSEMNVSTLELGDSALYLCASSLGGREGRNEQFFGPGTRLTVL.

This clone has more than one count but fewer than ten. J is TRBJ1-1 and V is TRBV2; TRBD1 might be the D (5 bases). Trimming removed 3 bases at V and 4 bases at J, with 9 bases between. Germline V gene sequence: CDR1 SNHLY, CDR2 FYNNEI. This CDR3 spans 13 amino acids. The CDR3 DNA is TGTGCCAGCAGTGATAGTGGGGGCACTGAAGCTTTCTTT. As protein: CASSDSGGTEAFF.